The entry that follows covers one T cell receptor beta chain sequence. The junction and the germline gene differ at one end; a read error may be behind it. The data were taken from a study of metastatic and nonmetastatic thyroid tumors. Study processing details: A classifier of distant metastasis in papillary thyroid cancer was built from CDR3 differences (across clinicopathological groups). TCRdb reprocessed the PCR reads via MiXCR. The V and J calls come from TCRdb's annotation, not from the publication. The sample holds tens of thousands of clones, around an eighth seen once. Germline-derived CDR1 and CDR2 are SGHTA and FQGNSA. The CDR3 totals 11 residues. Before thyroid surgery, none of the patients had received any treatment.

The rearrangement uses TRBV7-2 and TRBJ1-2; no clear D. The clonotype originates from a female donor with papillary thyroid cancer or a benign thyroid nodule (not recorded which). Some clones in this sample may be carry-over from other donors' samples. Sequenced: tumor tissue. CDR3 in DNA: TGCGCCAGCAGTCCTAACTATTGCTACACCTTC. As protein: CASSPNYCYTF.